The 30 T cell receptor beta chains below come from one sample, sequenced in a study of T cell responses to AZD1222 COVID-19 vaccine. Profiling relied on immunoSEQ multiplex PCR, and the TCRdb table lists in-frame clones only, not all of them. Found here are 100,000 to 150,000 clones, 88% of them singletons; the top ten hold roughly 8%. Sequencing was performed on peripheral blood, taken on day 0 of AZD1222 vaccination. Receptors originate from an adult in good health.

The chain joins TRBV6-5 to TRBJ1-2; TRBD1 matches 7 bases. The CDR3 is 12 residues long. V gave up 6 bases and J gave up 7 bases; unmatched junction bases: 5. CDR1 is MNHEY and CDR2 is SVGAGI in the germline V gene. The chain's CDR3 is CASSDRVGGYTF. CDR3 DNA: TGTGCCAGCAGCGACAGGGTTGGTGGCTACACCTTC.

This rearrangement joins TRBV7-9 to TRBJ1-3; unclear D gene. Trimming took off 2 bases at V and 8 bases at J, with 10 bases between the two ends. The CDR3 is 13 residues long. Germline values: CDR1 SEHNR, CDR2 FQNEAQ (reference sequence). The chain's CDR3 is CASSLSAADTIYF. The CDR3 DNA reads as TGTGCCAGCAGCTTATCTGCCGCGGACACCATATATTTT.

The rearrangement links TRBV4-1 to TRBJ2-7; TRBD1 matches 10 bases. Looked up from germline, CDR1 is MGHRA and CDR2 is YSYEKL. The junction had 11 bases not matched to a gene; V was cut back by 1 base and J by 5 bases. The CDR3 loop spans 17 amino acids. The chain's CDR3 is CASSQARGGTGEDEQYF. The CDR3 DNA is TGCGCCAGCAGCCAAGCCAGGGGGGGGACAGGGGAGGACGAGCAGTACTTC.

The J gene is TRBJ1-3, the V gene TRBV2; no reliable D call. Germline-derived CDR1 and CDR2 are SNHLY and FYNNEI. Deletions cut 6 bases from V and 1 base from J, with 10 bases between. This CDR3 has 14 amino acids. The CDR3 nucleotides read TGTGCCAGCAGAGGGCAGGCGTCTGGAAACACCATATATTTT. This encodes CASRGQASGNTIYF.

This clone was counted a single time. The rearrangement joins TRBV2 to TRBJ2-3; D not resolved. The CDR3 contains 13 residues. The germline gives CDR1 SNHLY, CDR2 FYNNEI. The germline V and J ends were trimmed by 0 bases and 5 bases, with 6 bases remaining between them. The CDR3 nucleotides are TGTGCCAGCAGTGAAGCGCTTCGAGATACGCAGTATTTT. Residues: CASSEALRDTQYF.

V and J are TRBV5-1 and TRBJ1-1; the D gene is possibly TRBD1 (6 bases). Germline-derived CDR1 and CDR2 are SGHRS and YFSETQ. Trimming removed 2 bases at V and 1 base at J, with 15 bases between. The CDR3 has 16 amino acids. CDR3 nucleotides: TGCGCCAGCAGCTTTTGGCAGGGGTTTGGGAACACTGAAGCTTTCTTT. This translates into CASSFWQGFGNTEAFF. The full variable domain, in which reference TRBV5-1 and TRBJ1-1 provide the parts outside the CDR3, is KAGVTQTPRYLIKTRGQQVTLSCSPISGHRSVSWYQQTPGQGLQFLFEYFSETQRNKGNFPGRFSGRQFSNSRSEMNVSTLELGDSALYLCASSFWQGFGNTEAFFGQGTRLTVV.

The V and J genes are TRBV27 and TRBJ1-2, with D hard to call. CDR3 length equals 14 residues. Germline CDR1 reads MNHEY; CDR2 reads SMNVEV (reference sequence). Trimming cost V 6 bases and J 5 bases, with 16 bases left between them. As DNA, the CDR3 is TGTGCCAGCAGGAAGACCGGGTCCTCATATGGCTACACCTTC. Its translation is CASRKTGSSYGYTF.

The rearrangement joins TRBV27 to TRBJ1-1; 8 bases agree with TRBD1. Germline V gene lookup returns CDR1 MNHEY and CDR2 SMNVEV (reference sequence). The CDR3 totals 15 residues. Trimming removed 3 bases from V and 1 base from J; junction bases left unmatched: 4. CDR3 protein: CASSFRTGTNTEAFF. The CDR3 coding sequence is TGTGCCAGCAGTTTCCGGACAGGGACGAACACTGAAGCTTTCTTT.

The chain couples TRBV24-1 to TRBJ2-2; 9 nucleotides match TRBD1. J gave up 3 bases and V 4 bases, and 11 bases lay outside the gene matches. The germline gives CDR1 KGHDR, CDR2 SFDVKD. The CDR3 consists of 18 residues. CDR3 sequence reads: CATSDRYPRQGDTGELFF. CDR3 sequence (DNA): TGTGCCACCAGTGACCGATACCCACGACAGGGGGACACCGGGGAGCTGTTTTTT.

This chain uses TRBV28 with TRBJ2-7; possible D gene TRBD1, 5 bases. Deletions cut 7 bases from V and 1 base from J, with 11 bases between. The CDR3 totals 13 residues. Germline-derived CDR1 and CDR2 are MDHEN and SYDVKM. CDR3 DNA sequence: TGTGCCAGCAAAAGCAGGGAATCCTACGAGCAGTACTTC. Translation gives CASKSRESYEQYF.

V gene TRBV6-5 combines with J gene TRBJ1-3, with D perhaps matching TRBD1 (5 bases). Germline V CDR1 and CDR2: MNHEY, SVGAGI. There are 15 residues in the CDR3. V lost 0 bases and J lost 2, with 8 bases in between. The CDR3 region is CASSYSGTAGNTIYF. CDR3 nucleotide sequence: TGTGCCAGCAGTTACTCCGGGACCGCTGGAAACACCATATATTTT.

This sequence joins TRBV7-3 and TRBJ2-7; 11 bases align to TRBD1. CDR1 SGHTA and CDR2 FQGTGA come from the germline V gene. The V and J ends lost 5 bases and 7 bases, in that order; junction bases with no gene match: 7. This CDR3 comprises 14 residues. The CDR3 sequence: CASSPGQGGKEQYF. CDR3 sequence (DNA): TGTGCCAGCAGCCCGGGACAGGGGGGCAAGGAGCAGTACTTC.

V usage is TRBV19 and J usage is TRBJ2-7; 9 bases line up with TRBD1. CDR1 and CDR2 (germline): LNHDA, SQIVND (reference sequence). The CDR3 has 15 residues. After removal of 3 bases from V and 4 bases from J, the junction contained 7 bases not matched to a gene. The CDR3 sequence is CASSMMMTGGYEQYF. For the CDR3, the DNA is TGTGCCAGTAGTATGATGATGACAGGGGGGTACGAGCAGTACTTC.

This chain joins TRBV5-6 and TRBJ1-1; no clear D. Per the germline V gene, CDR1 is SGHDT and CDR2 is YYEEEE. V lost 2 bases, J lost 2 bases, and 13 bases lay in between. CDR3 length equals 15 residues. The CDR3 protein is CASSFGVSANTEAFF. Here the CDR3 DNA reads TGTGCCAGCAGCTTCGGTGTCTCTGCCAACACTGAAGCTTTCTTT.

The chain employs TRBV3-1 (or the pseudogene TRBV3-2) and TRBJ1-1; no reliable D call. This CDR3 comprises 13 residues. The germline V and J ends were trimmed by 4 bases and 4 bases, with 10 bases remaining between them. Germline CDR1 reads LGHDT; CDR2 reads YNNKEL (reference sequence). CDR3: CASSPSFITEAFF. DNA of the CDR3: TGTGCCAGCAGCCCCAGTTTCATCACTGAAGCTTTCTTT.

The genes are TRBV19 and TRBJ1-5; D uncertain. The CDR3 has 17 residues. Germline V gene lookup returns CDR1 LNHDA and CDR2 SQIVND (reference sequence). Deletions cut 4 bases from V and 0 bases from J, with 16 bases between. In DNA, the CDR3 is TGTGCCAGTAGTACCCCCGGTGGAGGCTATAGCAATCAGCCCCAGCATTTT. It specifies CASSTPGGGYSNQPQHF.

The chain carries TRBV29-1 and TRBJ2-7, with D perhaps being TRBD1 or TRBD2 (6 bases each). The V gene lost 6 bases and the J gene lost 7 bases, with 19 bases spanning the gap. Per the germline V gene, CDR1 is SQVTM and CDR2 is ANQGSEA. The CDR3 has 13 amino acids. CDR3 loop: CSVAFLEGGEQYF. The DNA for the CDR3 is TGCAGCGTCGCCTTCTTGGAGGGGGGAGAGCAGTACTTC.

The chain recombines TRBV28 with TRBJ2-3; TRBD1 is a possible D gene (6 bases). In germline, CDR1 is MDHEN, CDR2 SYDVKM. V gave up 6 bases and J gave up 5 bases, with 33 bases separating them. CDR3 length: 20 amino acids. CDR3 coding DNA: TGTGCCAGCAGCCCTTTAGGGTGGAAAGAACAGGGCCGCTTTCTAGATACGCAGTATTTT. Its translation: CASSPLGWKEQGRFLDTQYF.

In its sample, this clone was seen once. The chain employs TRBV9 and TRBJ1-1; 9 bases match TRBD1. The CDR3 covers 16 residues. Germline CDR1 SGDLS, CDR2 YYNGEE. Losses at the gene ends were 1 base for V and 7 bases for J; bases not matched to a gene: 11. This chain's CDR3 is CASSVLTGTGSSEAFF. The CDR3, as DNA: TGTGCCAGCAGCGTACTAACCGGGACAGGGAGTAGTGAAGCTTTCTTT.

The chain uses TRBV6-5 and TRBJ2-5; TRBD2 matches at 11 bases. Germline-derived CDR1 and CDR2 are MNHEY and SVGAGI. With V trimmed by 0 bases and J by 5 bases, 5 bases remained unmatched. CDR3 length: 16 residues. CDR3 sequence: CASSYSLAGGSETQYF. The CDR3 DNA reads TGTGCCAGCAGTTACTCCCTAGCGGGAGGAAGCGAGACCCAGTACTTC.

This chain uses TRBV11-1 with TRBJ2-7; D gene ambiguous. The V and J ends lost 7 bases and 4 bases respectively, with 20 bases between them. CDR1 is SGHAT and CDR2 is FQDESV in the germline V gene (reference sequence). The CDR3 is 15 residues long. In DNA form, the CDR3 reads TGTGCCAGCATCCACTACATCCGGGCCGGGTACGAGCAGTACTTC. Translating gives CASIHYIRAGYEQYF. The full variable domain, with the rest looked up from reference TRBV11-1 and TRBJ2-7, is EAEVAQSPRYKITEKSQAVAFWCDPISGHATLYWYRQILGQGPELLVQFQDESVVDDSQLPKDRFSAERLKGVDSTLKIQPAELGDSAMYLCASIHYIRAGYEQYFGPGTRLTVT.

The chain is built from TRBV6-4 and TRBJ2-2; TRBD1 matches at 7 bases. CDR1 MRHNA and CDR2 SNTAGT come from the germline V gene. The V segment lost 5 bases and the J segment 0 bases; nucleotides outside the gene matches: 3. The CDR3 runs to 15 residues. DNA for the CDR3: TGTGCCAGCAGTCCAGGGGGACCGAACACCGGGGAGCTGTTTTTT. It is translated as CASSPGGPNTGELFF.

DNA for the CDR3: TGTGCCATCAGTGAGGGACGGGCGACAGGGGTACCTAAAGAGACCCAGTACTTC. This sequence encodes CAISEGRATGVPKETQYF. The chain uses TRBV10-3 and TRBJ2-5, with TRBD1 matching over 8 bases. The CDR3 contains 18 residues. Trimming at V came to 2 bases and at J to 3 bases, leaving 14 bases not matched to a gene. Germline V gene sequence: CDR1 ENHRY, CDR2 SYGVKD.

The genes are TRBV5-5 and TRBJ1-3; D not certain. CDR3 size: 16 residues. The germline gives CDR1 SGHKS, CDR2 YYEKEE (reference sequence). V was clipped by 5 bases and J by 0 bases, with 15 bases between them. CDR3 sequence (DNA): TGTGCCAGCAGTACTACTACGGGGAGCTCTGGAAACACCATATATTTT. It specifies CASSTTTGSSGNTIYF.

V usage is TRBV28 and J usage is TRBJ1-5, with 8 positions matching TRBD1. CDR1 is MDHEN and CDR2 is SYDVKM in the germline V gene. With V trimmed by 5 bases and J by 9 bases, 24 bases remained unmatched. This CDR3 is 19 amino acids long. The CDR3 DNA reads TGTGCCAGCAGTCTACCAGGGGGCGAAGGGTTTGTGTTGTTGAGGCCCCAGCATTTT. The encoded protein is CASSLPGGEGFVLLRPQHF.

The rearrangement links TRBV27 to TRBJ2-7; D tentatively reads TRBD1 or TRBD2 (5 bases each). Germline V lookup: CDR1 MNHEY, CDR2 SMNVEV (reference sequence). Deletions cut 0 bases from V and 4 bases from J, with 10 bases between. This CDR3 spans 14 amino acids. CDR3 DNA: TGTGCCAGCAGTTTATCGGGGGTCGGGTACGAGCAGTACTTC. It specifies CASSLSGVGYEQYF.

The chain uses TRBV10-1 and TRBJ1-1; maybe TRBD1 (6 bases). V was clipped by 7 bases and J by 1 base, with 13 bases between them. There are 14 residues in the CDR3. The V gene's germline CDR1 is WNHNN and CDR2 SYGVQD (reference sequence). For the CDR3, the DNA is TGCGCCAGCACCCCGGGACACGGGAACACTGAAGCTTTCTTT. This gives the protein CASTPGHGNTEAFF.

The chain carries TRBV28 and TRBJ1-4, with TRBD1 identical over 8 bases. The CDR3 has 16 amino acids. The germline V gene encodes CDR1 MDHEN and CDR2 SYDVKM. After removal of 3 bases from V and 3 bases from J, the junction contained 6 bases not matched to a gene. The CDR3, as DNA: TGTGCCAGCAGTTTGTGGACGACAGGGGCTAATGAAAAACTGTTTTTT. Amino acids: CASSLWTTGANEKLFF.

The V gene is TRBV11-2, the J gene TRBJ1-5; D is possibly TRBD1 (6 bases). CDR3 size: 15 residues. V was cut by 1 base and J by 7 bases, with 14 bases left in between. CDR1 SGHAT and CDR2 FQNNGV come from the germline V gene. In DNA, the CDR3 is TGTGCCAGCAGCTTAGGTCTACAGGGCAGGCAGCCCCAGCATTTT. Protein sequence: CASSLGLQGRQPQHF.

The chain uses TRBV12-5 and TRBJ1-5; D gene ambiguous. There are 13 residues in the CDR3. The germline gives CDR1 LGHNT, CDR2 FRNRAP. Trimming took off 1 base at V and 1 base at J, with 2 bases between the two ends. This CDR3 reads CASGLESNQPQHF. DNA of the CDR3: TGTGCTAGTGGTTTGGAAAGCAATCAGCCCCAGCATTTT.